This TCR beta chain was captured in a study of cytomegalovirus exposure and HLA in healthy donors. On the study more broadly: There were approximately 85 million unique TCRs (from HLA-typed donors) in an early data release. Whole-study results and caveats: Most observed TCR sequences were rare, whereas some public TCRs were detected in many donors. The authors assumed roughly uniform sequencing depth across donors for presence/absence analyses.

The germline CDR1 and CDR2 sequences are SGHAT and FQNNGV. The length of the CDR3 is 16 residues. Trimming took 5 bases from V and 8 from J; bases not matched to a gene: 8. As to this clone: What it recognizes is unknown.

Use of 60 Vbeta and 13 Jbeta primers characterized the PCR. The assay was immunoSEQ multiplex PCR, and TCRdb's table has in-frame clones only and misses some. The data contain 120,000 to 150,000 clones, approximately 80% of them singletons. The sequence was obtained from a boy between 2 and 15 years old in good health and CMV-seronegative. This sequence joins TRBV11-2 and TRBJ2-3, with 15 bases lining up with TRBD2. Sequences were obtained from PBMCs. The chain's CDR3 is CASSPLGLAGGTTQYF. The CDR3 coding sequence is TGTGCCAGCAGCCCACTGGGACTAGCGGGAGGTACTACGCAGTATTTT.